This TCR beta chain was recovered during a study of cytomegalovirus exposure and HLA in healthy donors. Study-wide background: In a later analysis, it was reported that the roughly 130 validation repertoires had been produced on the same platform as the roughly 700 repertoires belonging to the first cohort. General observations from the study: The study put 150 to 200 TCR beta chains on its list as cytomegalovirus-associated. Generally TCR sequences proved uncommon, though certain public TCRs appeared in numerous donors.

For this clone: Its antigen is unknown.

TCRdb keeps only in-frame clones here, not all; method: immunoSEQ multiplex PCR. The sample lists 300,000 to 400,000 clones, 75% to 90% occurring once. The clonotype originates from a woman younger than 35 in good health and CMV-seronegative. The sample taken for sequencing was PBMCs.

For the CDR3, the DNA is TGTGCCAGCAGCCCCACGGCAGGCGGGGAGCTGTTTTTT. This gives the protein CASSPTAGGELFF. The chain joins TRBV7-9 to TRBJ2-2; the D is unclear. There are 13 residues in the CDR3. The germline V and J ends were trimmed by 5 bases and 7 bases, with 11 bases remaining between them. CDR1 SEHNR and CDR2 FQNEAQ come from the germline V gene (reference sequence).